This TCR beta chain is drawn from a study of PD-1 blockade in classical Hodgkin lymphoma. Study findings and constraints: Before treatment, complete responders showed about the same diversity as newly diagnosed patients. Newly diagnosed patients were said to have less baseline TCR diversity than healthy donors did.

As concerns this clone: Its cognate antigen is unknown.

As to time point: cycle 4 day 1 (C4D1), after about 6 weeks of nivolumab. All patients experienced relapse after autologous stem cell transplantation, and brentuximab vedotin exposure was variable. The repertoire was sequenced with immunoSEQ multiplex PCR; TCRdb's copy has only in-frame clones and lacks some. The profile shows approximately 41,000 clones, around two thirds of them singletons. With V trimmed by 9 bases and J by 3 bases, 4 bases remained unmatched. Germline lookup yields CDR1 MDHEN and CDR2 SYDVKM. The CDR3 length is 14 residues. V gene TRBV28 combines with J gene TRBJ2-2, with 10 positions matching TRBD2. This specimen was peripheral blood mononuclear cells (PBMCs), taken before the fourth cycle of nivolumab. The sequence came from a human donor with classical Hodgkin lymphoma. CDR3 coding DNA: TGTGCCAGTCTCCTAGCGGGAGACACCGGGGAGCTGTTTTTT. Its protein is CASLLAGDTGELFF.